This TCR beta chain was sequenced in a study of T cell repertoires in cytomegalovirus infection. Study summary: Peptides in the study included HLA-C-restricted and HLA-B-restricted CMV epitopes. Signatures in public TCR beta sequences pointed to both CMV infection and matching HLA type. The study, taken as a whole, reports: HLA-C-restricted CMV-specific TCR beta clonotypes prevailed in the ex vivo response. Pooled public TCR beta family frequency picked out CMV carriers with the relevant HLA.

The CDR3 contains 10 residues. The germline CDR1 and CDR2 sequences are GTSNPN and SVGIG (reference sequence). The V and J ends lost 5 bases and 8 bases respectively, with 9 bases between them. Each CDR3 protein gets one entry after TCRdb re-called the reads with MiXCR. The sample records about 400,000 distinct CDR3 sequences, nearly 35% being singletons. Of note for this clonotype: Its specificity is not known.

The rearrangement uses TRBV30 and TRBJ1-2, with a tentative D call TRBD1 (5 bases). The clonotype originates from a human donor in good health (CMV status not recorded). Some clones in this sample may be carry-over from other donors' samples. Sequencing used cultured PBMCs, obtained from culture after CMV antigen stimulation. CDR3 protein: CAWGGSGYTF. As DNA, the CDR3 is TGTGCCTGGGGGGGATCCGGCTACACCTTC.